This T cell receptor (beta chain) comes out of a study of cytomegalovirus exposure and HLA in healthy donors. Whole-study context: When over 300 donors were genotyped, approximately 80% of them were found to fall in the Caucasian-associated ancestry cluster. Study observations and caveats: Usually a TCR sequence was rare, but some public TCRs were found in many donors. Most TCR beta V segments were productive about 90% or about 30% of the time in an earlier analysis. Later analysis demonstrated an association between a missense DCLRE1C variant and TCR beta V- and J-gene trimming.

PCR primers comprised 60 Vbeta and 13 Jbeta primers. Only in-frame clones appear in the TCRdb table, and some are missing; sequencing was by immunoSEQ multiplex PCR. The data contain about 160,000 clones, roughly 84% of them singletons. With regard to this clone: The antigen remains undetermined.

This clonotype originated in a man aged 30 to 39 in good health and CMV-seronegative. Sequenced material: PBMCs.

CDR3 sequence reads: CASSQNRGVYYEQYF. The DNA of the CDR3 is TGCGCCAGCAGCCAAAACAGGGGGGTATACTACGAGCAGTACTTC. The genes are TRBV4-3 and TRBJ2-5; 8 nucleotides align to TRBD1. The J call is doubtful: the DNA matches TRBJ2-7 better. CDR3 size: 15 residues. CDR1 and CDR2 (germline): LGHNA, YSLEER.